These 29 T cell receptor beta chains were all obtained from the same sample, sequenced in a study of blood T cell repertoires in COVID-19. Data came from immunoSEQ multiplex PCR; TCRdb stores just in-frame clones and leaves some out. In the table there are 350,000 to 400,000 clones, approximately 86% of which are singletons. Sequencing input: peripheral blood. The receptors stem from a woman aged 60-75 years with COVID-19, enrolled during active disease.

This chain links TRBV30 with TRBJ1-1; D perhaps matches TRBD1 (6 bases). With 2 bases removed from V and 5 bases from J, the gap between germline ends came to 9 bases. The CDR3 has 12 amino acids. Germline assignment: CDR1 GTSNPN and CDR2 SVGIG (reference sequence). Written as DNA, the CDR3 is TGTGCCTGGAGTAAAACAGGGACTGAAGCTTTCTTT. Translating it yields CAWSKTGTEAFF.

The rearrangement joins TRBV29-1 to TRBJ2-5; 9 positions match TRBD1. CDR3 length: 14 amino acids. Germline loops: CDR1 SQVTM, CDR2 ANQGSEA. The V and J ends lost 7 bases and 0 bases, in that order; junction bases with no gene match: 6. The CDR3 region has the DNA TGCAGCGCCACCGGGGACAGGGACCAAGAGACCCAGTACTTC. It translates to CSATGDRDQETQYF.

This clone was observed once. The V gene is TRBV5-1, the J gene TRBJ2-3; 7 bases align to TRBD1. V was pared by 4 bases and J by 3 bases, with 8 bases of the junction left unmatched. The CDR3 has 15 residues. Looked up from germline, CDR1 is SGHRS and CDR2 is YFSETQ. The CDR3 loop reads CASSGTGETTDTQYF. The CDR3 coding sequence is TGCGCCAGCAGCGGTACAGGGGAGACGACAGATACGCAGTATTTT.

The V call is TRBV3-1 (or the pseudogene TRBV3-2), the J call TRBJ2-7; 10 nucleotides line up with TRBD2. This CDR3 is 15 amino acids long. V lost 4 bases, J lost 2 bases, and 5 bases stayed unmatched. Germline assignment: CDR1 LGHDT and CDR2 YNNKEL (reference sequence). CDR3 bases: TGTGCCAGCAGCCCGTTAGCGGGGGGAACCTACGAGCAGTACTTC. This sequence encodes CASSPLAGGTYEQYF.

This chain connects TRBV19 to TRBJ2-7; 8 positions match TRBD1. The V gene's germline CDR1 is LNHDA and CDR2 SQIVND (reference sequence). Trimming removed 3 bases from V and 5 bases from J; junction bases left unmatched: 12. This CDR3 has 16 residues. The CDR3 DNA is TGTGCCAGTAGTATCCCTCGCGGGACAGGACAAAACGAGCAGTACTTC. Its translation is CASSIPRGTGQNEQYF.

The chain employs TRBV6-6 and TRBJ1-2, with 7 bases identical to TRBD1. From germline, CDR1 is MNHNY and CDR2 SVGAGI (reference sequence). This CDR3 comprises 14 residues. J was trimmed by 5 bases and V by 7 bases; bases with no gene match: 10. The CDR3: CASTLEGALYGYTF. CDR3 coding DNA: TGTGCCAGCACCTTAGAGGGGGCCCTATATGGCTACACCTTC.

The gene calls are TRBV11-3 and TRBJ2-1, with a possible D match to TRBD2 (5 bases). CDR3 size: 15 residues. With 0 bases removed from V and 9 bases from J, the gap between germline ends came to 15 bases. The germline V gene has CDR1 SGHNT and CDR2 YENEEA. The CDR3 bases are TGTGCCAGCAGCTTAGATCGTTCGGGGTGGGGTGAGCAGTTCTTC. Residues: CASSLDRSGWGEQFF.

The chain is built from TRBV13 and TRBJ2-7, with D hard to call. Germline V gives CDR1 PRHDT, CDR2 FYEKMQ (reference sequence). The CDR3 sequence is 14 residues long. V shed 3 bases and J shed 1 base, with 10 bases lying between them. The DNA of the CDR3 is TGTGCCAGCAGCTTTAGTGTCCTATCCTACGAGCAGTACTTC. It yields the protein CASSFSVLSYEQYF.

This chain connects TRBV19 to TRBJ2-2, with 9 positions matching TRBD1. The length of the CDR3 is 17 residues. The ends lost 4 bases at V and 4 bases at J; junction bases unmatched: 10. CDR1 and CDR2 (germline): LNHDA, SQIVND (reference sequence). CDR3 nucleotides: TGTGCCAGTAGTACGTATATGGGACAGGGACCCACCGGGGAGCTGTTTTTT. Its translation: CASSTYMGQGPTGELFF.

The CDR3 region has the DNA TGCGCCAGCAGCCGACCGGGACAGACCTCCTACGAGCAGTACTTC. It specifies CASSRPGQTSYEQYF. J is TRBJ2-7 and V is TRBV4-1, with 7 positions matching TRBD1. The junction had 6 bases not matched to a gene; V was cut back by 4 bases and J by 0 bases. Germline V gene lookup returns CDR1 MGHRA and CDR2 YSYEKL. The CDR3 has 15 residues.

The chain combines TRBV14 with TRBJ2-2; 15 bases align to TRBD2. The CDR3 contains 18 residues. The germline CDR1 and CDR2 sequences are SGHDN and FVKESK. Trimming took 4 bases from V and 0 from J; bases not matched to a gene: 3. The CDR3 DNA reads as TGTGCCAGCAGCCCCGGGACTAGCGGGGGGTCGAACACCGGGGAGCTGTTTTTT. This sequence encodes CASSPGTSGGSNTGELFF.

J is TRBJ2-2 and V is TRBV7-3; maybe TRBD2 (5 bases). Germline CDR1 is SGHTA and CDR2 is FQGTGA. CDR3 size: 16 residues. V dropped 3 bases and J dropped 4 bases, with 15 bases sitting between them. The CDR3 DNA sequence: TGTGCCAGCAGCTTTACATCCAGCGCGGGCACCGGGGAGCTGTTTTTT. Translation: CASSFTSSAGTGELFF.

The chain carries TRBV5-1 and TRBJ1-4, with D maybe TRBD1 (5 bases). V was shortened by 0 bases and J by 6 bases, with 12 bases between the two germline ends. The CDR3 has 15 amino acids. Per the germline V gene, CDR1 is SGHRS and CDR2 is YFSETQ. The CDR3 loop reads CASSLVQGKDEKLFF. CDR3 nucleotides: TGCGCCAGCAGCTTGGTGCAGGGCAAAGATGAAAAACTGTTTTTT. Full variable domain (remainder filled in from reference TRBV5-1 and TRBJ1-4): KAGVTQTPRYLIKTRGQQVTLSCSPISGHRSVSWYQQTPGQGLQFLFEYFSETQRNKGNFPGRFSGRQFSNSRSEMNVSTLELGDSALYLCASSLVQGKDEKLFFGSGTQLSVL.

The rearrangement joins TRBV29-1 to TRBJ2-7; 7 positions match TRBD2. Trimming at V came to 7 bases and at J to 3 bases, leaving 6 bases not matched to a gene. CDR1 and CDR2 (germline): SQVTM, ANQGSEA. The CDR3 is 12 amino acids. The CDR3 protein is CSAAGDDYEQYF. The CDR3 DNA reads as TGCAGCGCCGCGGGGGACGACTACGAGCAGTACTTC.

The chain combines TRBV6-5 with TRBJ1-2; TRBD1 agrees at 9 bases. This CDR3 is built from 13 residues. V gave up 3 bases and J gave up 8 bases; unmatched junction bases: 4. Germline values: CDR1 MNHEY, CDR2 SVGAGI. The CDR3 DNA sequence: TGTGCCAGCAGTTATTCGACAGGGGGAGGCTACACCTTC. The encoded protein is CASSYSTGGGYTF.

The chain carries TRBV3-1 (or the pseudogene TRBV3-2) and TRBJ2-1, with D possibly being TRBD1 (6 bases). V lost 4 bases, J lost 5 bases, and 21 bases lay in between. Germline lookup yields CDR1 LGHDT and CDR2 YNNKEL (reference sequence). The CDR3 covers 17 residues. As DNA, the CDR3 is TGTGCCAGCAGCCCTAAAGAGGGGACACCGAGTCACAATGAGCAGTTCTTC. It translates to CASSPKEGTPSHNEQFF.

A few counts support this clone. The genes are TRBV10-2 and TRBJ1-1, with TRBD1 matching 11 bases. CDR3 size: 17 residues. V shed 2 bases and J 0 bases; nucleotides not matched to a gene: 5. Germline CDR1 and CDR2: WSHSY and SAAADI. CDR3 in DNA: TGCGCCAGCAGTGAGATCGGGACAGGGGGGGTGAACACTGAAGCTTTCTTT. It encodes CASSEIGTGGVNTEAFF.

The chain has TRBV7-2 and TRBJ1-6, with TRBD1 as a possible D gene (5 bases). V lost 5 bases and J lost 7, with 9 bases in between. Germline V gene data show CDR1 as SGHTA and CDR2 as FQGNSA. This CDR3 has 13 residues. CDR3 sequence: CASSTRQNSPLHF. In nucleotides, the CDR3 is TGTGCCAGCAGCACACGACAGAATTCACCCCTCCACTTT.

The chain employs TRBV7-8 and TRBJ1-5; D is perhaps TRBD1 (5 bases). The CDR3 has 14 amino acids. Germline V gene data show CDR1 as SGHVS and CDR2 as FQNEAQ. Trimming took off 6 bases at V and 0 bases at J, with 9 bases between the two ends. Written as DNA, the CDR3 is TGTGCCAGCAGGGTAGGGGTTAGCAATCAGCCCCAGCATTTT. It encodes CASRVGVSNQPQHF. Full variable domain (rest looked up from reference TRBV7-8 and TRBJ1-5): GAGVSQSPRYKVAKRGQDVALRCDPISGHVSLFWYQQALGQGPEFLTYFQNEAQLDKSGLPSDRFFAERPEGSVSTLKIQRTQQEDSAVYLCASRVGVSNQPQHFGDGTRLSIL.

The rearrangement uses TRBV9 and TRBJ1-4, with a possible D match to TRBD1 (6 bases). Trimming stripped 4 bases from V and 7 bases from J, with 17 bases between. Per germline, CDR1 SGDLS and CDR2 YYNGEE. This CDR3 is 15 amino acids long. The CDR3 here is CASSISGTFGEKLFF. The CDR3 DNA sequence: TGTGCCAGCAGCATCTCTGGGACATTCGGTGAAAAACTGTTTTTT.

The chain is built from TRBV19 and TRBJ1-1, with a tentative D call TRBD1 (5 bases). With 2 bases removed from V and 1 base from J, the gap between germline ends came to 11 bases. This CDR3 has 15 residues. Germline lookup yields CDR1 LNHDA and CDR2 SQIVND (reference sequence). The DNA for the CDR3 is TGTGCCAGTAGTATACAGGGATGGGGGAACACTGAAGCTTTCTTT. This sequence encodes CASSIQGWGNTEAFF.

As DNA, the CDR3 is TGTGCCAGCAGCTTAGTGGGACTAGCGGGAAACAATGAGCAGTTCTTC. It codes for CASSLVGLAGNNEQFF. V usage is TRBV7-8 and J usage is TRBJ2-1; 13 nucleotides agree with TRBD2. The length of the CDR3 is 16 residues. Germline loops: CDR1 SGHVS, CDR2 FQNEAQ. Trimming removed 1 base from V and 5 bases from J; junction bases left unmatched: 2.

J is TRBJ2-5 and V is TRBV5-1, with D perhaps TRBD1 (5 bases). Per germline, CDR1 SGHRS and CDR2 YFSETQ. The CDR3 is 12 residues long. The V gene lost 0 bases and the J gene lost 7 bases, with 7 bases spanning the gap. Written as DNA, the CDR3 is TGCGCCAGCAGCTTGGAGGGGCCGACCCAGTACTTC. Translating gives CASSLEGPTQYF.

There are a few counts of this clone. The rearrangement links TRBV2 to TRBJ1-2; D gene ambiguous. Trimming removed 5 bases from V and 7 bases from J, with 14 bases in between. The CDR3 is 13 amino acids. Germline CDR1 SNHLY, CDR2 FYNNEI. The CDR3 loop is CASSPDFFVGYTF. The CDR3 region has the DNA TGTGCCAGCAGTCCAGACTTCTTCGTTGGCTACACCTTC.

This sequence joins TRBV9 and TRBJ1-1, with TRBD1 identical over 8 bases. This CDR3 comprises 15 residues. V lost 4 bases and J lost 2; bases outside the gene matches: 7. Germline CDR1 and CDR2: SGDLS and YYNGEE. The CDR3 DNA is TGTGCCAGCAGCTTAGGACAGGGTATTAACACTGAAGCTTTCTTT. As protein: CASSLGQGINTEAFF.

The genes are TRBV28 and TRBJ1-2; D is ambiguous. Per the germline V gene, CDR1 is MDHEN and CDR2 is SYDVKM. V was pared by 5 bases and J by 8 bases, with 21 bases between. The CDR3 spans 15 residues. CDR3 nucleotides: TGTGCCAGCAGTCTCCTACGGGGAGAGGGCTGGGGCTACACCTTC. Amino acid sequence: CASSLLRGEGWGYTF.

The rearrangement links TRBV6-5 to TRBJ1-1; no definite D call. Germline assignment: CDR1 MNHEY and CDR2 SVGAGI. V dropped 9 bases and J dropped 0 bases, with 17 bases sitting between them. This CDR3 is 15 amino acids long. CDR3 bases: TGTGCCAGTGTGCCCCCGGGTCGGCTGAACACTGAAGCTTTCTTT. Translated, it gives CASVPPGRLNTEAFF.

The V call is TRBV7-2, the J call TRBJ2-1; 10 nucleotides align to TRBD2. Unmatched junction bases numbered 2, after V lost 5 bases and J lost 1 base. Germline-derived CDR1 and CDR2 are SGHTA and FQGNSA. The CDR3 loop spans 15 amino acids. For the CDR3, the DNA is TGTGCCAGCAGCCCTAGCGGGGGATCCTACAATGAGCAGTTCTTC. Protein product: CASSPSGGSYNEQFF.

There are a few counts of this clone. J is TRBJ2-6 and V is TRBV2; TRBD1 aligns across 9 bases. With 6 bases clipped from V and 3 bases from J, the junction kept 6 bases outside the gene matches. This CDR3 has 16 residues. The germline gives CDR1 SNHLY, CDR2 FYNNEI. CDR3 bases: TGTGCCAGCAGGATGGACAGGGGCTTTGGGGCCAACGTCCTGACTTTC. Its protein is CASRMDRGFGANVLTF.